This TCR beta chain was captured in a study of T cells in localized non-small cell lung cancer. Study results and limitations: A raised T cell density in blood coincided with lengthier overall survival. A median of around 52 clones ranked among the top 100 in tumor appeared in adjacent lung. Heterogeneity remains possible, as sequencing covered one tumor region only.

Using immunoSEQ multiplex PCR, the repertoire was profiled, and TCRdb retains in-frame clones only, with some absent. The sample shows roughly 53,000 clones, around four fifths of them seen only once. CDR1 and CDR2 from the germline V gene are SGHDT and YYEEEE. CDR3 length: 14 amino acids. The V segment lost 4 bases and the J segment 8 bases; nucleotides outside the gene matches: 9. As for this clone: The antigen remains unidentified.

Material: peripheral blood mononuclear cells, obtained before any cancer treatment. The V call is TRBV5-6, the J call TRBJ1-3, with 7 bases fitting TRBD1. The receptor comes from a man aged 40 to 69 with stage III lung adenocarcinoma. The CDR3 coding sequence is TGTGCCAGCAGCCCCCTTGAGGGGGCGCACACCATATATTTT. Amino acid sequence: CASSPLEGAHTIYF.